One and the same sample provided the 30 T cell receptor beta chains below, sequenced in a study of read filtering for tumor transcriptome and immune sequencing. Molecular barcoded adaptors covering alpha/delta and beta/gamma chains were used on roughly 400 ng RNA. A single record per CDR3 protein comes from TCRdb applying MiXCR to the reads. The table shows around 50,000 distinct CDR3 sequences, with roughly 20% occurring only once. The sequenced sample consisted of a population of CD138-negative cells sorted from bone marrow. The receptors come from a donor aged 40 or over with multiple myeloma.

There are a few counts of this clonotype. V usage is TRBV5-1 and J usage is TRBJ2-7, with 11 bases fitting TRBD1. Germline CDR1 is SGHRS and CDR2 is YFSETQ. Trimming at V came to 3 bases and at J to 9 bases, leaving 14 bases not matched to a gene. The CDR3 sequence is 16 residues long. CDR3 coding DNA: TGCGCCAGCAGCTCGATCCCGGACAGGGGGCATGAGGGGCAGTACTTC. This translates into CASSSIPDRGHEGQYF.

The chain joins TRBV29-1 to TRBJ2-5; D is undetermined. CDR3 length: 12 amino acids. Germline lookup yields CDR1 SQVTM and CDR2 ANQGSEA. V was clipped by 7 bases and J by 1 base, with 10 bases between them. The CDR3 DNA is TGCAGCGCCCACAATCCCCAAGAGACCCAGTACTTC. Amino acids: CSAHNPQETQYF.

The table lists this clonotype with many counts. The CDR3 here is CASANDRAYNEQFF. CDR3 coding DNA: TGTGCCAGCGCCAACGACAGGGCCTACAATGAGCAGTTCTTC. The chain has TRBV2 and TRBJ2-1; TRBD1 aligns across 7 bases. The CDR3 is made up of 14 amino acids. CDR1 is SNHLY and CDR2 is FYNNEI in the germline V gene. The ends lost 8 bases at V and 2 bases at J; junction bases unmatched: 6. Variable domain in full (rest from reference TRBV2 and TRBJ2-1): EPEVTQTPSHQVTQMGQEVILRCVPISNHLYFYWYRQILGQKVEFLVSFYNNEISEKSEIFDDQFSVERPDGSNFTLKIRSTKLEDSAMYFCASANDRAYNEQFFGPGTRLTVL.

This clonotype was picked up many times. CDR3 sequence: CASSQPRGTLPDEAFF. In nucleotides, the CDR3 is TGTGCCAGCAGCCAACCTAGGGGGACACTGCCCGATGAAGCTTTCTTT. The J gene is TRBJ1-1, the V gene TRBV3-2; the DNA was not used to check the table's D call, TRBD1. TRBV3-2 is termed a pseudogene. This CDR3 is 16 amino acids long.

The chain links TRBV28 to TRBJ1-2; no reliable D call. This CDR3 has 12 amino acids. V was trimmed by 3 bases and J by 4 bases, leaving 6 bases between them. From germline, CDR1 is MDHEN and CDR2 SYDVKM. Written as DNA, the CDR3 is TGTGCCAGCAGTTTTTTTGGCTATGGCTACACCTTC. Amino acids: CASSFFGYGYTF.

This clonotype occurred a few times. The chain combines TRBV10-2 with TRBJ1-1; TRBD1 might be the D (6 bases). CDR1 WSHSY and CDR2 SAAADI come from the germline V gene. The CDR3 contains 14 residues. V lost 3 bases to trimming and J lost 4 bases, with 12 bases between them. DNA of the CDR3: TGCGCCAGCAGTGATGGGGGGCGTGTCACTGAAGCTTTCTTT. Translated, it gives CASSDGGRVTEAFF.

Comment on this clonotype: A read error may explain this, as a much larger clone is one base away. The rearrangement uses TRBV3-1 and TRBJ2-3; 10 nucleotides agree with TRBD2. This CDR3 contains 18 residues. The germline CDR1 and CDR2 sequences are LGHDT and YNNKEL (reference sequence). CDR3 nucleotides: TGTACCAGCAGCCAAGTCGATTATGGTAGCGGGGGGATGGATACGCAGTATTTT. As protein: CTSSQVDYGSGGMDTQYF.

The table lists this clonotype with many counts. The rearrangement joins TRBV6-1 to TRBJ1-1; D is uncertain. V lost 1 base and J 4 bases, leaving 4 bases between the germline ends. In germline, CDR1 is MNHNS, CDR2 SASEGT. There are 12 residues in the CDR3. Here the CDR3 reads CASSEGLTEAFF. CDR3 nucleotide sequence: TGTGCCAGCAGTGAAGGACTCACTGAAGCTTTCTTT.

As to this clonotype: Since no conserved phenylalanine or tryptophan closes the CDR3, a read error is the likely cause. V usage is TRBV12-3 or TRBV12-4 and J usage is TRBJ1-6; D might be TRBD1 (6 bases). V was clipped by 5 bases and J by 8 bases, with 13 bases between them. This CDR3 has 14 amino acids. CDR3: CASSLGAGDSPLHS. The CDR3 DNA reads TGTGCCAGCAGTCTTGGGGCAGGGGATTCACCCCTCCACTCC.

In its sample, this clonotype ranks as medium-sized. V usage is TRBV20-1 and J usage is TRBJ2-1; TRBD2 matches at 7 bases. The V and J ends lost 4 bases and 0 bases, in that order; junction bases with no gene match: 9. This CDR3 is built from 16 residues. Per germline, CDR1 DFQATT and CDR2 SNEGSKA (reference sequence). DNA for the CDR3: TGCAGTGCTAAGTCATCGAGCGGGAACTCCTACAATGAGCAGTTCTTC. This gives the protein CSAKSSSGNSYNEQFF.

This clonotype was picked up many times. The CDR3 protein is CASSQFDNEQFF. The CDR3 nucleotides read TGCGCCAGCAGCCAGTTTGACAATGAGCAGTTCTTC. The chain couples TRBV4-1 to TRBJ2-1; D remains ambiguous. This CDR3 spans 12 amino acids. Germline lookup yields CDR1 MGHRA and CDR2 YSYEKL. Trimming stripped 3 bases from V and 5 bases from J, with 5 bases between.

The genes are TRBV20-1 and TRBJ1-5; D remains ambiguous. The CDR3 loop spans 19 amino acids. The V end was cut by 4 bases, the J end by 0 bases, with 25 bases between. The germline V gene encodes CDR1 DFQATT and CDR2 SNEGSKA (reference sequence). In DNA form, the CDR3 reads TGCAGTGCTAAGTATAACAAAGGAACAGACTTTTATAGCAATCAGCCCCAGCATTTT. This sequence encodes CSAKYNKGTDFYSNQPQHF.

About this clonotype: This may be a read error, as it is one base from a much larger clone. V and J are TRBV20-1 and TRBJ2-7, with D perhaps being TRBD1 or TRBD2 (6 bases each). Trimming shortened V by 3 bases and J by 3 bases, and 24 bases separated the two germline ends. This CDR3 comprises 17 residues. From germline, CDR1 is DFQATT and CDR2 SNEGSKA (reference sequence). This CDR3 reads CSASLVLGGSLSYEQYF. The CDR3 DNA sequence: TGCAGTGCTAGCTTAGTACTAGGGGGGAGTCTGAGCTACGAGCAGTACTTC.

This clonotype was found a few times. The CDR3 spells CASSFQGGGEKLFF. The CDR3 region has the DNA TGTGCCAGCAGCTTCCAGGGAGGCGGTGAAAAACTGTTTTTT. This chain links TRBV9 with TRBJ1-4; possible D gene TRBD1, 5 bases. Germline V CDR1 and CDR2: SGDLS, YYNGEE. Trimming pared 4 bases from V and 7 bases from J, leaving 14 bases between. The CDR3 loop spans 14 amino acids. The complete variable domain, with remaining parts taken from reference TRBV9 and TRBJ1-4, reads DSGVTQTPKHLITATGQRVTLRCSPRSGDLSVYWYQQSLDQGLQFLIQYYNGEERAKGNILERFSAQQFPDLHSELNLSSLELGDSALYFCASSFQGGGEKLFFGSGTQLSVL.

This clonotype was seen at least ten times. This chain links TRBV11-2 with TRBJ2-6; D uncertain. The CDR3 contains 15 residues. Looked up from germline, CDR1 is SGHAT and CDR2 is FQNNGV. The V and J ends lost 3 bases and 1 base respectively, with 7 bases between them. DNA for the CDR3: TGTGCCAGCAGCTTGTTCCGGTCTGGGGCCAACGTCCTGACTTTC. Its protein product is CASSLFRSGANVLTF.

CDR3 sequence reads: CASSHPQTSLFPQKKETQYF. Here the CDR3 DNA reads TGTGCCAGCAGTCACCCTCAGACTAGCCTGTTTCCCCAAAAAAAAGAGACCCAGTACTTC. This chain links TRBV5-5 with TRBJ2-5, with 7 bases lining up with TRBD2. The CDR3 length is 20 residues. The junction had 25 bases not matched to a gene; V was cut back by 5 bases and J by 3 bases. Looked up from germline, CDR1 is SGHKS and CDR2 is YYEKEE (reference sequence).

This clonotype was detected ten times or more. This chain connects TRBV7-8 to TRBJ2-3; no reliable D call. The CDR3 length is 14 residues. V was shortened by 2 bases and J by 6 bases, with 12 bases between the two germline ends. Germline assignment: CDR1 SGHVS and CDR2 FQNEAQ. CDR3 loop: CASSLFSGLDTQYF. The CDR3 DNA follows: TGTGCCAGCAGCTTATTTTCAGGCTTGGATACGCAGTATTTT. Full variable domain (missing parts from reference TRBV7-8 and TRBJ2-3): GAGVSQSPRYKVAKRGQDVALRCDPISGHVSLFWYQQALGQGPEFLTYFQNEAQLDKSGLPSDRFFAERPEGSVSTLKIQRTQQEDSAVYLCASSLFSGLDTQYFGPGTRLTVL.

The V gene is TRBV6-1, the J gene TRBJ2-3; TRBD1 matches 7 bases. Trimming cost V 6 bases and J 8 bases; bases outside gene matches: 8. Germline lookup yields CDR1 MNHNS and CDR2 SASEGT. The CDR3 has 13 residues. The CDR3, as DNA: TGTGCCAGCAGAGAGGGGGCTGGGGGTACGCAGTATTTT. It is translated as CASREGAGGTQYF.

The V gene is TRBV28, the J gene TRBJ2-5, with a tentative D call TRBD1 (5 bases). This CDR3 region has 15 residues. CDR1 and CDR2 from the germline V gene are MDHEN and SYDVKM. Trimming removed 5 bases from V and 4 bases from J, with 17 bases in between. The CDR3 sequence is CASSGAQLIGETQYF. In DNA form, the CDR3 reads TGTGCCAGCAGTGGGGCACAGTTGATAGGAGAGACCCAGTACTTC.

A few counts support this clonotype. The gene calls are TRBV5-1 and TRBJ2-6, with 7 bases identical to TRBD1. This CDR3 has 17 residues. Germline V lookup: CDR1 SGHRS, CDR2 YFSETQ. Losses at the gene ends were 4 bases for V and 1 base for J; bases not matched to a gene: 8. CDR3 in amino acids: CASSIQGLVSGANVLTF. CDR3 in DNA: TGCGCCAGCAGCATACAGGGGCTAGTGTCTGGGGCCAACGTCCTGACTTTC.

In its sample, this clonotype ranks as medium-sized. This chain joins TRBV7-2 and TRBJ2-1; the D gene is possibly TRBD1 (5 bases). This CDR3 spans 14 amino acids. The germline CDR1 and CDR2 sequences are SGHTA and FQGNSA. Between the trimmed V and J ends, which lost 5 bases and 8 bases, there was a span of 16 bases. The CDR3 loop reads CASSATSRVDEQFF. The CDR3, as DNA: TGTGCCAGCAGCGCGACCTCCAGGGTGGATGAGCAGTTCTTC.

As to this clonotype: This may come from a read error, since a much larger clone is one base off. The chain employs TRBV28 and TRBJ1-5, with D unresolved. Germline V gives CDR1 MDHEN, CDR2 SYDVKM. The CDR3 runs 13 residues. V gave up 5 bases and J gave up 5 bases, with 10 bases separating them. The CDR3 here is CASSPRADQPQHF. The CDR3 DNA reads as TGTGCCAGCAGTCCCCGAGCGGATCAGCCCCAGCATTTT.

The sample holds many counts of this clonotype. V and J are TRBV20-1 and TRBJ1-1; maybe TRBD1 (6 bases). The CDR3 covers 14 residues. Germline V gives CDR1 DFQATT, CDR2 SNEGSKA (reference sequence). V was cut by 4 bases and J by 4 bases, with 16 bases left in between. This chain's CDR3 is CSATRGGLGTEAFF. The DNA of the CDR3 is TGCAGTGCTACCCGAGGGGGGCTGGGCACTGAAGCTTTCTTT.

Comments on this clonotype: Germline and junction disagree at one end, which may indicate a read error. V usage is TRBV20-1 and J usage is TRBJ2-3; maybe TRBD2 (5 bases). Germline V gives CDR1 DFQATT, CDR2 SNEGSKA (reference sequence). The CDR3 has 15 amino acids. In nucleotides, the CDR3 is TGCAGTGCTAGAGATGGCCGGGCGGGCACAGATACGCTGTATTTT. Translating it yields CSARDGRAGTDTLYF.

This clonotype was counted at least ten times. The rearrangement joins TRBV20-1 to TRBJ2-5; 8 bases agree with TRBD2. V was clipped by 0 bases and J by 0 bases; unmatched bases: 6. CDR3 size: 16 residues. The germline V gene has CDR1 DFQATT and CDR2 SNEGSKA (reference sequence). CDR3 in DNA: TGCAGTGCTAGAGATTTCACTAGCGGTTACCAAGAGACCCAGTACTTC. Amino acid sequence: CSARDFTSGYQETQYF.

This chain links TRBV27 with TRBJ1-5, with D unresolved. CDR1 is MNHEY, CDR2 SMNVEV, per germline (reference sequence). This CDR3 contains 12 residues. With 5 bases removed from V and 9 bases from J, the gap between germline ends came to 11 bases. The CDR3 loop is CASSMGVGPQHF. In DNA form, the CDR3 reads TGTGCCAGCAGTATGGGAGTCGGGCCCCAGCATTTT.

This clonotype was picked up many times. The chain joins TRBV7-6 to TRBJ2-7, with 11 bases fitting TRBD2. Germline trimming cut 5 bases from V and 2 bases from J; bases unmatched to any gene: 5. Germline assignment: CDR1 SGHVS and CDR2 FNYEAQ. CDR3 length: 15 amino acids. CDR3 residues: CASSQTSGNTYEQYF. DNA of the CDR3: TGTGCCAGCAGCCAGACTAGCGGGAACACCTACGAGCAGTACTTC.

This chain uses TRBV4-2 with TRBJ2-7; TRBD2 matches at 11 bases. The CDR3 sequence is 15 residues long. Germline CDR1 and CDR2: LGHNA and YNFKEQ. Losses at the gene ends were 0 bases for V and 6 bases for J; bases not matched to a gene: 4. The CDR3 loop is CASSQDIAGGREQYF. The CDR3, as DNA: TGTGCCAGCAGCCAAGATATAGCGGGAGGGCGCGAGCAGTACTTC.

Concerning this clonotype: A single base separates this from a much larger clone, so it may be a read error. The missing conserved phenylalanine or tryptophan at the end of this CDR3 makes a read error likely. The chain has TRBV24-1 and TRBJ2-2, with D possibly TRBD2 on 6 matching bases. Germline V CDR1 and CDR2: KGHDR, SFDVKD. CDR3 size: 14 residues. V lost 6 bases and J lost 7, with 14 bases in between. DNA for the CDR3: TGTGCCACCAGTCCGGACTACGGAATCGGGGAGCTGTTTTCT. Amino acid sequence: CATSPDYGIGELFS.

In regard to this clonotype: Just one base apart from a much larger clone, this may be a read error. The chain employs TRBV11-2 and TRBJ1-1; the D gene is possibly TRBD1 (6 bases). Germline CDR1 and CDR2: SGHAT and FQNNGV. The length of the CDR3 is 12 residues. CDR3 loop: CASSLEGGGASF. Written as DNA, the CDR3 is TGTGCCAGCAGCTTAGAAGGGGGTGGAGCTTCCTTT.